The 19 T cell receptor beta chains listed next were all sequenced from one sample in a study of beta chain features in type 1 diabetes. These receptors lack a known antigen. Isolated RNA was reverse transcribed in full, so expressed TCRB transcripts were sequenced. The repertoire was sequenced with immunoSEQ multiplex PCR; TCRdb's copy has only in-frame clones and lacks some. The table records under 850,000 clones, under 15% of them present only once. Study-level results: TCRB CDR3s from Type 1 diabetes patients were moderately but significantly shorter in all four CD4+ subsets.

The sequenced sample was naive CD4+ T cells from blood. The receptors derive from a man between 18 and 35 years old with type 1 diabetes.

This clone has only a few counts. The chain couples TRBV29-1 to TRBJ2-1; perhaps TRBD2 as D (7 bases). The V end lost 3 bases, the J end lost 2 bases, and 17 bases lay between the germline ends. The CDR3 is 16 residues long. Germline V CDR1 and CDR2: SQVTM, ANQGSEA. CDR3 coding DNA: TGCAGCGTTGATATACCCGGGGGGCATGCCTACAATGAGCAGTTCTTC. It translates to CSVDIPGGHAYNEQFF.

The chain links TRBV28 to TRBJ2-7, with 9 bases that match TRBD1. The CDR3 is made up of 16 amino acids. V lost 4 bases, J lost 0 bases, and 7 bases stayed unmatched. In germline, CDR1 is MDHEN, CDR2 SYDVKM. The CDR3 DNA sequence: TGTGCCAGCAGTTCTGACGGGACAGGGAGCTCCTACGAGCAGTACTTC. It yields the protein CASSSDGTGSSYEQYF.

The table lists this clone with a few counts. V and J are TRBV4-1 and TRBJ1-5; D gene uncertain. V was clipped by 4 bases and J by 6 bases, with 16 bases between them. CDR1 and CDR2 from the germline V gene are MGHRA and YSYEKL. The CDR3 is 15 amino acids. In DNA, the CDR3 is TGCGCCAGCAGCCCCCACGGGGAGTCGGGTCAGCCCCAGCATTTT. Translation gives CASSPHGESGQPQHF.

The J gene is TRBJ2-7, the V gene TRBV7-8; D not resolved. V lost 1 base and J lost 9, with 13 bases in between. Germline CDR1 and CDR2: SGHVS and FQNEAQ. The CDR3 consists of 13 residues. CDR3 region: CASSLGLGAGQYF. Here the CDR3 DNA reads TGTGCCAGCAGCTTAGGGTTGGGTGCCGGGCAGTACTTC.

This clone was detected a few times. The chain combines TRBV10-1 with TRBJ2-3; unclear D gene. Germline CDR1 reads WNHNN; CDR2 reads SYGVQD (reference sequence). V shed 1 base and J shed 0 bases, with 5 bases lying between them. The CDR3 runs to 14 residues. The CDR3 reads CASSELYSTDTQYF. CDR3 bases: TGCGCCAGCAGTGAGTTATATAGCACAGATACGCAGTATTTT.

The CDR3 reads CASSYHGGGLNNEQFF. The CDR3 DNA follows: TGTGCCAGCAGTTACCACGGCGGGGGCCTGAACAATGAGCAGTTCTTC. The chain links TRBV6-5 to TRBJ2-1; a possible D gene is TRBD2 (7 bases). Trimming took off 2 bases at V and 5 bases at J, with 16 bases between the two ends. There are 16 residues in the CDR3. The germline CDR1 and CDR2 sequences are MNHEY and SVGAGI.

This clone occurred a few times. The chain is built from TRBV30 and TRBJ1-1; D perhaps matches TRBD1 (5 bases). Trimming took off 2 bases at V and 6 bases at J, with 13 bases between the two ends. CDR3 length: 13 amino acids. From germline, CDR1 is GTSNPN and CDR2 SVGIG (reference sequence). The CDR3 DNA sequence: TGTGCCTGGAGTACAGGCCCCCGTGCTGAAGCTTTCTTT. Translating gives CAWSTGPRAEAFF.

This clone has only a few counts. Other nucleotide sequences from this sample produce the same CDR3. This chain connects TRBV9 to TRBJ1-2; a weak D match, TRBD1 (5 bases). Germline assignment: CDR1 SGDLS and CDR2 YYNGEE. This CDR3 contains 12 residues. V was clipped by 2 bases and J by 4 bases, with 6 bases between them. The CDR3: CASSVDSYGYTF. The CDR3, as DNA: TGTGCCAGCAGCGTCGACAGCTATGGCTACACCTTC.

About this clone itself: Other nucleotide sequences from this sample produce the same CDR3. The rearrangement links TRBV5-1 to TRBJ2-5; tentative D call: TRBD1 (5 bases). The CDR3 is made up of 12 amino acids. V gave up 0 bases and J gave up 5 bases, with 5 bases separating them. Germline-derived CDR1 and CDR2 are SGHRS and YFSETQ. CDR3 coding DNA: TGCGCCAGCAGCTTGGAGGGGGAGACCCAGTACTTC. It encodes CASSLEGETQYF.

The chain couples TRBV14 to TRBJ2-3, with TRBD1 identical over 7 bases. The CDR3 length is 14 residues. Unmatched junction bases numbered 9, after V lost 4 bases and J lost 8 bases. The germline V gene encodes CDR1 SGHDN and CDR2 FVKESK. The CDR3 reads CASSPWAGGSTQYF. The CDR3 DNA follows: TGTGCCAGCAGCCCCTGGGCAGGGGGTTCTACGCAGTATTTT.

This clone was picked up a small number of times. The chain employs TRBV19 and TRBJ1-2; 8 positions agree with TRBD1. In germline, CDR1 is LNHDA, CDR2 SQIVND (reference sequence). The trim removed 3 bases at V and 8 bases at J, leaving 17 bases unmatched. This CDR3 has 17 amino acids. This CDR3 reads CASSMRSRGRPPQGYTF. In nucleotides, the CDR3 is TGTGCCAGTAGTATGCGGAGCAGGGGGCGACCCCCGCAAGGCTACACCTTC.

The chain joins TRBV29-1 to TRBJ2-5, with D perhaps matching TRBD1 (6 bases). Between the trimmed V and J ends, which lost 7 bases and 3 bases, there was a span of 18 bases. This CDR3 is 14 amino acids long. Germline V gene lookup returns CDR1 SQVTM and CDR2 ANQGSEA. CDR3 sequence (DNA): TGCAGCGCACCCACACTGGACAGCAAAGAGACCCAGTACTTC. Translating gives CSAPTLDSKETQYF.

This clone has more than one count but fewer than ten. The chain recombines TRBV29-1 with TRBJ1-1; D is possibly TRBD1 (6 bases). Trimming removed 1 base from V and 0 bases from J, with 15 bases in between. The germline CDR1 and CDR2 sequences are SQVTM and ANQGSEA. The length of the CDR3 is 16 residues. The CDR3 here is CSVEGTAVYMNTEAFF. The CDR3 bases are TGCAGCGTTGAAGGGACAGCTGTGTACATGAACACTGAAGCTTTCTTT.

CDR3 DNA sequence: TGTGCCAGCAGCTCGGCACTAGGGGGTGGGTCGGATACGCAGTATTTT. It yields the protein CASSSALGGGSDTQYF. The chain links TRBV5-4 to TRBJ2-3, with a weak D call TRBD1 (6 bases). This CDR3 region has 16 residues. The V gene's germline CDR1 is SGHNT and CDR2 YYREEE (reference sequence). The ends were cut back, 3 bases at V and 6 bases at J, with 20 bases in the middle. Supplemented by reference TRBV5-4 and TRBJ2-3, the full variable domain reads ETGVTQSPTHLIKTRGQQVTLRCSSQSGHNTVSWYQQALGQGPQFIFQYYREEENGRGNFPPRFSGLQFPNYSSELNVNALELDDSALYLCASSSALGGGSDTQYFGPGTRLTVL.

The V and J genes are TRBV30 and TRBJ2-1; D is undetermined. V lost 3 bases and J lost 12, with 12 bases in between. This CDR3 is 11 amino acids long. Germline V gene lookup returns CDR1 GTSNPN and CDR2 SVGIG (reference sequence). This CDR3 is CAWSPRVGQFF. Written as DNA, the CDR3 is TGTGCCTGGAGCCCCCGGGTAGGGCAGTTCTTC.

The chain uses TRBV6-5 and TRBJ2-5; D ambiguous. This CDR3 is built from 10 residues. CDR1 is MNHEY, CDR2 SVGAGI, per germline. The CDR3 is CTVGSETQYF. Here the CDR3 DNA reads TGTACAGTGGGGTCTGAGACCCAGTACTTC.

V gene TRBV6-5 combines with J gene TRBJ2-5; 7 bases fit TRBD2. This CDR3 has 13 amino acids. V shed 7 bases and J 5 bases; nucleotides not matched to a gene: 7. The germline CDR1 and CDR2 sequences are MNHEY and SVGAGI. DNA of the CDR3: TGTGCCAGCATCCCCGGGGGGTCGGAGACCCAGTACTTC. Translation: CASIPGGSETQYF.

This clone came up a few times. The rearrangement joins TRBV5-1 to TRBJ2-5; D remains ambiguous. Between the trimmed V and J ends, which lost 1 base and 1 base, there was a span of 8 bases. The germline V gene has CDR1 SGHRS and CDR2 YFSETQ. CDR3 length equals 14 residues. The CDR3 DNA sequence: TGCGCCAGCAGCTTGTCCGGGTTCCAAGAGACCCAGTACTTC. Translated: CASSLSGFQETQYF.

The rearrangement links TRBV5-1 to TRBJ2-4, with 9 bases that match TRBD1. J was trimmed by 4 bases and V by 4 bases; bases with no gene match: 3. CDR1 is SGHRS and CDR2 is YFSETQ in the germline V gene. The CDR3 runs 14 residues. The CDR3 protein is CASSQGQGKNIQYF. The CDR3 DNA reads as TGCGCCAGCAGCCAGGGACAGGGTAAAAACATTCAGTACTTC.